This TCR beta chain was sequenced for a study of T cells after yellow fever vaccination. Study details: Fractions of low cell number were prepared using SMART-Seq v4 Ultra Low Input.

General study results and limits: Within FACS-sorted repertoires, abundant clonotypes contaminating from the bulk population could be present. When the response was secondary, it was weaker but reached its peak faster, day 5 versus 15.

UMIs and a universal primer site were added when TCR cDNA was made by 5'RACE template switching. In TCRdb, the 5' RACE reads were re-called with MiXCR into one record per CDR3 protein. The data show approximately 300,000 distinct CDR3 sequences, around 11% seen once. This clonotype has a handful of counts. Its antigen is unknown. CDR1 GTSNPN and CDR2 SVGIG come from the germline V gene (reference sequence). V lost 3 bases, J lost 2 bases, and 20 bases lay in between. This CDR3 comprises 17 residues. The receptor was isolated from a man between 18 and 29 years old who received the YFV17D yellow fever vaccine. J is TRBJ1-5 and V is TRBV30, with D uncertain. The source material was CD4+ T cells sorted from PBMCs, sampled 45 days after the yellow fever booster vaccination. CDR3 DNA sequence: TGTGCCTGGAGGAACTGGCGGAAGTCGGAGGGCAATCAGCCCCAGCATTTT. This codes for CAWRNWRKSEGNQPQHF.